This paragraph reports one T cell receptor beta chain. V gave up 6 bases and J gave up 6 bases; unmatched junction bases: 5. The CDR3 totals 13 residues. Germline loops: CDR1 MNHEY, CDR2 SVGAGI. This specimen belongs to a study of blood T cell repertoires in COVID-19. Study information: T cells, B-cell-depleted T cells, or PBMCs provided the cDNA or gDNA that served as material.

Assay used: immunoSEQ multiplex PCR; TCRdb lists only in-frame clones, some missing. The sample records approximately 83,000 clones, roughly 79% being singletons. The chain combines TRBV6-5 with TRBJ1-2, with 9 bases that match TRBD1. This TCR was sampled from a woman of 80 years or more with acute or convalescent COVID-19. Sequenced sample: peripheral blood. The CDR3 nucleotides read TGTGCCAGCAGACCGGGACAGGGAAATGGCTACACCTTC. Translating it yields CASRPGQGNGYTF.